This TCR beta chain appears in the sequencing data of a study of molecular identifiers for immune sequencing clone quantification. This clonotype has just one count. A much larger clone is a single base away; this may be a read error. One entry per CDR3 protein, called by TCRdb with MiXCR from the PCR reads. Of nearly 650,000 distinct CDR3 sequences in the sample, roughly 27% were seen once. The CDR3 consists of 16 residues. V gave up 7 bases and J gave up 1 base, with 19 bases separating them. From germline, CDR1 is SGHVS and CDR2 FNYEAQ. The clonotype comes from a human donor in good health. Some libraries in this study had Jurkat cell RNA spiked in. The chain is built from TRBV7-6 and TRBJ2-5, with D unclear. The source material was naive CD8+ T cells from blood, with Jurkat cell RNA spiked in. The subset is: FACS-sorted CD8+CD4-CCR7+CD45RA+ naive T cells. This CDR3 reads CASTDPGGASQETQYF. CDR3 DNA: TGTGCCAGCACCGACCCCGGCGGAGCTTCCCAAGAGACCCAGTACTTC.